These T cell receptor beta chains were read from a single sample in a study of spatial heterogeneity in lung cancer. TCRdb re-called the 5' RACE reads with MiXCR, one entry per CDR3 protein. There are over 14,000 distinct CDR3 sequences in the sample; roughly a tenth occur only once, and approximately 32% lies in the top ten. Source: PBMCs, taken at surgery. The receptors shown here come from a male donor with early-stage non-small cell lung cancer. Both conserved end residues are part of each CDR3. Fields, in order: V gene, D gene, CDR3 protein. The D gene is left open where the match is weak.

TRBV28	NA	CASRGQLSVQYF
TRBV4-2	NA	CASSQVVGSLHEQFF
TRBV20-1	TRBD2	CSAVRLAGGADTQYF
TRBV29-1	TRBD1	CSVEGTGTGGPDTQYF
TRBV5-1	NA	CASSLSPSGEGQFF
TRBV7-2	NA	CASSLGNYGRFF
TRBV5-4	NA	CASSLVDRPYEQYF
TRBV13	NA	CASRPPSGAGNTIYF
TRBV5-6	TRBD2	CASTRPDGLASNEQYF
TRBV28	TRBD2	CASIGTSGSIHYNDNTQYF
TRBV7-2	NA	CASSQPGPNNYEQYF
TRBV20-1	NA	CSAREDDNEQFF
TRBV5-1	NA	CASSPLPGRNTEAFF
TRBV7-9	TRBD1	CASSPGQGNYGYTF
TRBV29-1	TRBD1	CSGTGLSYNEQFF
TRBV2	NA	CAGFYSNEKLFF
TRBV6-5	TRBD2	CASQRGAAPYEQYF
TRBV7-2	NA	CASSHPPARMETKYF
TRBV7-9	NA	CASSRALGGEGNSPLHF
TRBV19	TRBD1	CASNSGQGISPLHF
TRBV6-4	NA	CASSDKGAYNEQFF
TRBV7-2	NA	CASSYNGGTGADTQYF
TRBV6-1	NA	CASSEGGPPGELFF
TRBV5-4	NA	CASSPWAGLSSDTQYF
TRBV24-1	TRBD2	CATSRTSGKFTNTGELFF
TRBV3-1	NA	CASSQQVANTGELFF
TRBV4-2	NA	CASSHYSGGENTGELFF
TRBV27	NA	CASSLNGPNTGELFF
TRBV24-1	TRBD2	CATSDAGLSGNEQFF
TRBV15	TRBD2	CATSREIAGGPEAYEQYF
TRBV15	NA	CATSRDSPPRQEQYF